This T cell receptor beta chain was profiled in a study of blood T cells in healthy people across ages. Study conclusions and caveats: Significant beta diversity loss was already apparent by age roughly 43, declining roughly linearly. Donor CMV infection status was unknown, possibly confounding age-related changes in expanded clonotypes.

A word on this clonotype: No antigen is known for it.

A second PCR of about 7 to 12 cycles used a sample-barcoded 5' primer and a J-beta primer mix. TCRdb re-called the 5' RACE reads through MiXCR, storing one row per CDR3 protein. Of roughly 1.5 million distinct CDR3 sequences in the sample, 42% were seen once. The CDR3 runs 12 residues. The V end was cut by 7 bases, the J end by 5 bases, with 11 bases between. V is TRBV12-3 or TRBV12-4 and J is TRBJ1-2; D perhaps matches TRBD1 (6 bases). This clonotype was sampled from a woman aged 18-29 years in good health. The source material was blood. The CDR3 sequence: CASTQTGYGYTF. As DNA, the CDR3 is TGTGCCAGCACCCAAACAGGGTATGGCTACACCTTC.